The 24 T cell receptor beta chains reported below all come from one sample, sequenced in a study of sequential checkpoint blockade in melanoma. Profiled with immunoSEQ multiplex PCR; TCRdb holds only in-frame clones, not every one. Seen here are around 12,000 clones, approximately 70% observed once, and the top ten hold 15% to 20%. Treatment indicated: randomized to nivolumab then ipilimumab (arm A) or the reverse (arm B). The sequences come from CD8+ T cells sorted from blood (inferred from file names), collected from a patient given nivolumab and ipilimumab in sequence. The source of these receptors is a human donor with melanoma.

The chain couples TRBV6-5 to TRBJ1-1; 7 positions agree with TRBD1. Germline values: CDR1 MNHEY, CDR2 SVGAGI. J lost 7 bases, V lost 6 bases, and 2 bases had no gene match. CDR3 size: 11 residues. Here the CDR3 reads CASRQGFEAFF. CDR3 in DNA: TGTGCCAGCAGACAGGGGTTTGAAGCTTTCTTT.

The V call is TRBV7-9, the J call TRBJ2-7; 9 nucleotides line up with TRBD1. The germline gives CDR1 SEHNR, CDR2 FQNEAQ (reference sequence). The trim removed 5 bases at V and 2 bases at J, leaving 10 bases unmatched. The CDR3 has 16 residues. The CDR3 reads CASSQATGGSPYEQYF. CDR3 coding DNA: TGTGCCAGCAGCCAAGCAACAGGGGGCTCTCCCTACGAGCAGTACTTC.

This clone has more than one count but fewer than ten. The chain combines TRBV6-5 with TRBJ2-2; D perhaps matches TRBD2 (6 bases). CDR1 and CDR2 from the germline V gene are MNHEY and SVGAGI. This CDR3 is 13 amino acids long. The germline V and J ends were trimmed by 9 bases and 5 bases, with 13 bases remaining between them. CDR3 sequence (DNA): TGTGCCAGTAGGACGGGGGAGACCGGGGAGCTGTTTTTT. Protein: CASRTGETGELFF.

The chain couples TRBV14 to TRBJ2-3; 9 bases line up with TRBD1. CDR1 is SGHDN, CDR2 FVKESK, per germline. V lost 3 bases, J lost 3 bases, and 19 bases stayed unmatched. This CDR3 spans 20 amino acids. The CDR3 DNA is TGTGCCAGCAGCCACTCCGGGGAAGGGGACAGGGTAAAACCTACAGATACGCAGTATTTT. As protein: CASSHSGEGDRVKPTDTQYF. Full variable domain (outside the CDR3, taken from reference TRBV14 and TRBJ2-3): EAGVTQFPSHSVIEKGQTVTLRCDPISGHDNLYWYRRVMGKEIKFLLHFVKESKQDESGMPNNRFLAERTGGTYSTLKVQPAELEDSGVYFCASSHSGEGDRVKPTDTQYFGPGTRLTVL.

CDR3 sequence reads: CASRSRLAGVLFYEQYF. The CDR3 coding sequence is TGTGCCAGCAGATCGAGACTAGCGGGAGTCCTATTTTACGAGCAGTACTTC. J is TRBJ2-5 and V is TRBV11-3; 12 bases are shared with TRBD2. The closer fit of TRBJ2-7 to the DNA end suggests the J call may be wrong. Germline CDR1 reads SGHNT; CDR2 reads YENEEA. This CDR3 comprises 17 residues.

CDR3 residues: CASSHFRDRGQPQHF. The DNA of the CDR3 is TGCGCCAGCAGCCACTTCCGGGACAGGGGTCAGCCCCAGCATTTT. The V and J genes are TRBV4-1 and TRBJ1-5, with 10 bases fitting TRBD1. Germline V gives CDR1 MGHRA, CDR2 YSYEKL. With 3 bases clipped from V and 6 bases from J, the junction kept 5 bases outside the gene matches. This CDR3 spans 15 amino acids.

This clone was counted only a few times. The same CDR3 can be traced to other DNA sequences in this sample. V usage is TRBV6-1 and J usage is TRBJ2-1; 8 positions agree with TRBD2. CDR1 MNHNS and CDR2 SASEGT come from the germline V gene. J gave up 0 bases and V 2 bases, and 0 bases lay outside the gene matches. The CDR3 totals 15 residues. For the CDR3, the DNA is TGTGCCAGCAGTGAACTAGCGGGCTCCTACAATGAGCAGTTCTTC. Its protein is CASSELAGSYNEQFF.

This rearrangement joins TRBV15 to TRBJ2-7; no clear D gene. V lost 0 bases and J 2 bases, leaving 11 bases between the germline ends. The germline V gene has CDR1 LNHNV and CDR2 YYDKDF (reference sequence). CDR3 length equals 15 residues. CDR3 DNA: TGTGCCACCAGCAGAGAACCCCCGGGTACCTACGAGCAGTACTTC. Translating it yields CATSREPPGTYEQYF.

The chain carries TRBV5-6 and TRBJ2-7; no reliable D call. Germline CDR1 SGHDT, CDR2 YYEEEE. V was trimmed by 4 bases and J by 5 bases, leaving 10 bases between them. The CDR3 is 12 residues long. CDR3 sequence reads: CASSERVHEQYF. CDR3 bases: TGTGCCAGCAGCGAACGGGTCCACGAGCAGTACTTC.

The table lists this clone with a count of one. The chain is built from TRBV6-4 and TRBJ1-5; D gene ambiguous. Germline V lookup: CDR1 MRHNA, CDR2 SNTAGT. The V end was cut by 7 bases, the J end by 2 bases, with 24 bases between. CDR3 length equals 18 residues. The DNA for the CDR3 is TGTGCCAGCATATTAACCCCGGGAATACCTTATGGCAATCAGCCCCAGCATTTT. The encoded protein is CASILTPGIPYGNQPQHF.

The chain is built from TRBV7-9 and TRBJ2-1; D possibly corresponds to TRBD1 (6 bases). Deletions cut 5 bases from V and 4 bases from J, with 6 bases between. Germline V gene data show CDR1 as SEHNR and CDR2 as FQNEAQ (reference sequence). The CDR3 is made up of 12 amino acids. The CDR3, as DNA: TGTGCCAGCAGCACAGGGTACAATGAGCAGTTCTTC. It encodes CASSTGYNEQFF.

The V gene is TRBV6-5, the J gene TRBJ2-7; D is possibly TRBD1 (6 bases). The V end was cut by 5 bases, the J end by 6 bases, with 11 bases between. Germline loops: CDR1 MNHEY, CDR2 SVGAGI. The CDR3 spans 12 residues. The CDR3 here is CASSTGQSEQYF. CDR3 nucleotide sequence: TGTGCCAGCAGTACGGGACAAAGCGAGCAGTACTTC.

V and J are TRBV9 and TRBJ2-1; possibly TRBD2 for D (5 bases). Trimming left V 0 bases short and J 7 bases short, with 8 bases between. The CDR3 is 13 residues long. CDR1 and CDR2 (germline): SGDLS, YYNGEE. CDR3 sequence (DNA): TGTGCCAGCAGCGTAGCTAGCTCAAATGAGCAGTTCTTC. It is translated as CASSVASSNEQFF.

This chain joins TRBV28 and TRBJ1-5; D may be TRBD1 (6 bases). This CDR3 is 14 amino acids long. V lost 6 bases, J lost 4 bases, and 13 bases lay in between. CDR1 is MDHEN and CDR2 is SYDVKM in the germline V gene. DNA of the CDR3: TGTGCCAGCAGGGGACACCCCGAGAATCAGCCCCAGCATTTT. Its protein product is CASRGHPENQPQHF.

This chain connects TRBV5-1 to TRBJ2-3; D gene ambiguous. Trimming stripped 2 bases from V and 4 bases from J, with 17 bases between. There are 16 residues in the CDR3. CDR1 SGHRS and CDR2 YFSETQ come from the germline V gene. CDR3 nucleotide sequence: TGCGCCAGCAGCTTAACTTCCCTTGCCTACTCAGATACGCAGTATTTT. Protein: CASSLTSLAYSDTQYF.

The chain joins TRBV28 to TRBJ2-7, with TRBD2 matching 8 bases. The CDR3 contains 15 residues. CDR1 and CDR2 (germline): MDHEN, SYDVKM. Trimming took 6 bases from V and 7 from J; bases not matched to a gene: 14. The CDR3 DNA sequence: TGTGCCAGCAGATTCTTGAGCGGGGGCACCTTAGAGCAGTACTTC. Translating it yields CASRFLSGGTLEQYF.

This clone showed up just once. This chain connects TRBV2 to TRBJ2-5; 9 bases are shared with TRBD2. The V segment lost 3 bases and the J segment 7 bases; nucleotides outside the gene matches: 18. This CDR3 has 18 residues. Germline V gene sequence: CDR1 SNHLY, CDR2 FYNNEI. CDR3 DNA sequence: TGTGCCAGCAGTGAGTCTAGGGTACTAGCGGGTTCCCTTGGGACCCAGTACTTC. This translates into CASSESRVLAGSLGTQYF.

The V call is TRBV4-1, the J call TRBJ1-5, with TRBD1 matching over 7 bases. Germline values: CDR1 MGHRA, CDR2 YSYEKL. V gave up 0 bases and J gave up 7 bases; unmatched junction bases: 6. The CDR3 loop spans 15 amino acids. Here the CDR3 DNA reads TGCGCCAGCAGCCAAGAGGGACAGCCCGAGCAGCCCCAGCATTTT. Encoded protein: CASSQEGQPEQPQHF.

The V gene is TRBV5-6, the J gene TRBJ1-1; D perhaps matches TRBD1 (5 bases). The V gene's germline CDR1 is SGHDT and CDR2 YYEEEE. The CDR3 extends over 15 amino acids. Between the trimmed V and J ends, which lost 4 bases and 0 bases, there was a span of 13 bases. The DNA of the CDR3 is TGTGCCAGCAGCCCAGAGACAGATATGAACACTGAAGCTTTCTTT. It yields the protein CASSPETDMNTEAFF. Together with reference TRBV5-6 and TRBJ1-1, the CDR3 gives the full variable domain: DAGVTQSPTHLIKTRGQQVTLRCSPKSGHDTVSWYQQALGQGPQFIFQYYEEEERQRGNFPDRFSGHQFPNYSSELNVNALLLGDSALYLCASSPETDMNTEAFFGQGTRLTVV.

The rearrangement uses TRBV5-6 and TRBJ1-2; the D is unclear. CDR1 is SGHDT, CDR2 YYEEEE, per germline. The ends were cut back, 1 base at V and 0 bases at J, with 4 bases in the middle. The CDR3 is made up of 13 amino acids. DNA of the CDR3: TGTGCCAGCAGCTTGACAGCTAACTATGGCTACACCTTC. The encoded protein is CASSLTANYGYTF. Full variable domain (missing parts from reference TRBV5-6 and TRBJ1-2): DAGVTQSPTHLIKTRGQQVTLRCSPKSGHDTVSWYQQALGQGPQFIFQYYEEEERQRGNFPDRFSGHQFPNYSSELNVNALLLGDSALYLCASSLTANYGYTFGSGTRLTVV.

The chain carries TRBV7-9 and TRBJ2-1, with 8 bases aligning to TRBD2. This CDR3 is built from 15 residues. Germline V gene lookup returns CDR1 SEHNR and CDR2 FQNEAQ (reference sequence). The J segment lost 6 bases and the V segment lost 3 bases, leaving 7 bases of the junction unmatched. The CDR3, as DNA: TGTGCCAGCAGCTTTCGAGCGGGGGTTTTCAATGAGCAGTTCTTC. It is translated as CASSFRAGVFNEQFF.

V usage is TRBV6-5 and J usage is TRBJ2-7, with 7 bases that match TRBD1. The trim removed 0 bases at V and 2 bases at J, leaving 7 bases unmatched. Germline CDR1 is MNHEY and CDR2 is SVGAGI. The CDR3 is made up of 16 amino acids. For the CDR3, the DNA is TGTGCCAGCAGTTACTCCAGGACAGGTAGCGCCTACGAGCAGTACTTC. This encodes CASSYSRTGSAYEQYF.

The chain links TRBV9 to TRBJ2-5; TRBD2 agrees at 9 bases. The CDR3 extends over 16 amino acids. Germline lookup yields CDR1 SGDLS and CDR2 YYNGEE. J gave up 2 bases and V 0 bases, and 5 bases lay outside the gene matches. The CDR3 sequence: CASSVGAGGAQETQYF. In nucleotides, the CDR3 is TGTGCCAGCAGCGTAGGGGCGGGAGGGGCACAAGAGACCCAGTACTTC.

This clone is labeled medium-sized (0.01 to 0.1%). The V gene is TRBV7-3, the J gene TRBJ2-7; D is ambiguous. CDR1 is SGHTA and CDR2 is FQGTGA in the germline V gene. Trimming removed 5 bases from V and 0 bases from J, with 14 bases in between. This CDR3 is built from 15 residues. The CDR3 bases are TGTGCCAGCAGCCAAGCCGCTCCCACCTCCTACGAGCAGTACTTC. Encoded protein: CASSQAAPTSYEQYF.